This T cell receptor (beta chain) is from a study of naive and memory T cell subsets. Study findings and constraints: Especially in CD8 cells, naive repertoires contained a few larger clonotypes, possibly CD45RA-re-expressing memory cells.

Alpha and beta libraries were amplified separately from the second PCR onward. Germline assignment: CDR1 SGHTA and CDR2 FQGNSA. After removal of 0 bases from V and 7 bases from J, the junction contained 9 bases not matched to a gene. The CDR3 length is 16 residues. In the case of this clonotype: The antigen is undetermined.

The beta constant-region primer was an equimolar mix of two oligonucleotides covering TRBC1 and TRBC2. Four rounds of PCR amplified the ligated cDNA using nested alpha and beta constant-region primers plus SP2. TCRdb reanalysed the UMI-ligation and nested PCR reads using MiXCR and keeps one entry per CDR3 protein. The sample records roughly 150,000 distinct CDR3 sequences, 20% to 25% being singletons. This receptor was identified in a human donor in good health. Sequencing input: naive CD4+ T cells from blood. The V call is TRBV7-2, the J call TRBJ2-5, with TRBD2 matching over 9 bases. The CDR3 loop is CASSLAPGTSYGTQYF. DNA for the CDR3: TGTGCCAGCAGCTTAGCCCCGGGGACTAGCTATGGGACCCAGTACTTC. The whole variable domain, filled in from reference TRBV7-2 and TRBJ2-5, reads GAGVSQSPSNKVTEKGKDVELRCDPISGHTALYWYRQSLGQGLEFLIYFQGNSAPDKSGLPSDRFSAERTGGSVSTLTIQRTQQEDSAVYLCASSLAPGTSYGTQYFGPGTRLLVL.